These 25 T cell receptor beta chains originate from one sample sequenced in a study of T cell responses to AZD1222 COVID-19 vaccine. Here immunoSEQ multiplex PCR was the method, and the copy in TCRdb shows in-frame clones only, minus some. The data contain some 150,000 clones, roughly 92% of them singletons. The source was peripheral blood, collected on day 0 of AZD1222 vaccination. The receptor source for this set is an adult in good health.

The V call is TRBV10-3, the J call TRBJ2-7, with D perhaps assigned TRBD1 or TRBD2 (5 bases each). Trimming stripped 6 bases from V and 1 base from J, with 7 bases between. The CDR3 is made up of 12 amino acids. Germline CDR1 and CDR2: ENHRY and SYGVKD. This chain's CDR3 is CAISRESYEQYF. In DNA, the CDR3 is TGTGCCATCAGCAGGGAGTCCTACGAGCAGTACTTC.

For the CDR3, the DNA is TGTGCCAGCAGTTTATCGAGTTCCAGGGGGCTTAGGGCGAACACCGGGGAGCTGTTTTTT. Translated: CASSLSSSRGLRANTGELFF. The chain couples TRBV27 to TRBJ2-2, with 8 bases lining up with TRBD1. The V gene's germline CDR1 is MNHEY and CDR2 SMNVEV (reference sequence). The trim removed 0 bases at V and 0 bases at J, leaving 12 bases unmatched. This CDR3 contains 20 residues.

The chain employs TRBV19 and TRBJ2-2; D call uncertain. Trimming removed 5 bases from V and 5 bases from J, with 9 bases in between. Germline CDR1 reads LNHDA; CDR2 reads SQIVND (reference sequence). This CDR3 has 13 amino acids. This CDR3 is CASSPRVTGELFF. In nucleotides, the CDR3 is TGTGCCAGTAGTCCCCGCGTAACCGGGGAGCTGTTTTTT.

The CDR3 DNA follows: TGTGCCAGCAGTTACGGACAGGGGAGGATCGATGAGCAGTTCTTC. The encoded protein is CASSYGQGRIDEQFF. The chain is built from TRBV6-5 and TRBJ2-1; the match to TRBD1 covers 9 bases. The V gene's germline CDR1 is MNHEY and CDR2 SVGAGI. The CDR3 sequence is 15 residues long. J gave up 8 bases and V 2 bases, and 7 bases lay outside the gene matches.

The rearrangement links TRBV7-9 to TRBJ2-3; 7 bases line up with TRBD1. The CDR3 is made up of 16 amino acids. The junction had 7 bases not matched to a gene; V was cut back by 2 bases and J by 2 bases. Looked up from germline, CDR1 is SEHNR and CDR2 is FQNEAQ (reference sequence). Written as DNA, the CDR3 is TGTGCCAGCAGCTTATTATACAGGGGTAACACAGATACGCAGTATTTT. This codes for CASSLLYRGNTDTQYF.

This sequence joins TRBV5-6 and TRBJ2-7; no clear D. This CDR3 comprises 14 residues. Germline-derived CDR1 and CDR2 are SGHDT and YYEEEE. Trimming took off 2 bases at V and 5 bases at J, with 14 bases between the two ends. The CDR3 DNA is TGTGCCAGCAGCTTTTTAACCACAGTGGACGAGCAGTACTTC. This codes for CASSFLTTVDEQYF.

V usage is TRBV4-2 and J usage is TRBJ2-7, with 10 bases matching TRBD2. There are 16 residues in the CDR3. V shed 4 bases and J 4 bases; nucleotides not matched to a gene: 10. Germline assignment: CDR1 LGHNA and CDR2 YNFKEQ. The CDR3: CASSPRLAGIQYEQYF. Here the CDR3 DNA reads TGTGCCAGCAGCCCCCGACTAGCGGGTATTCAATACGAGCAGTACTTC.

This clone is a singleton in its sample. This chain connects TRBV27 to TRBJ2-1; perhaps D is TRBD1 or TRBD2 (5 bases each). CDR3 size: 15 residues. The V end lost 2 bases, the J end lost 4 bases, and 12 bases lay between the germline ends. CDR1 is MNHEY, CDR2 SMNVEV, per germline (reference sequence). The CDR3 sequence: CASSLEGRSYNEQFF. The CDR3 coding sequence is TGTGCCAGCAGTTTAGAGGGGCGAAGTTACAATGAGCAGTTCTTC.

V and J are TRBV7-2 and TRBJ2-2, with D maybe TRBD2 (6 bases). This CDR3 is built from 14 residues. V lost 8 bases and J 0 bases, leaving 10 bases between the germline ends. Germline loops: CDR1 SGHTA, CDR2 FQGNSA. The CDR3 is CASHGGPNTGELFF. For the CDR3, the DNA is TGTGCCAGCCATGGAGGGCCGAACACCGGGGAGCTGTTTTTT.

The chain has TRBV19 and TRBJ2-5; D is uncertain. Trimming cost V 4 bases and J 5 bases, with 11 bases left between them. The germline CDR1 and CDR2 sequences are LNHDA and SQIVND (reference sequence). This CDR3 region has 13 residues. CDR3 nucleotide sequence: TGTGCCAGTAGTAATGACCAGCTTGAGACCCAGTACTTC. Translation: CASSNDQLETQYF.

The chain joins TRBV28 to TRBJ2-5, with D unclear. Deletions cut 6 bases from V and 4 bases from J, with 15 bases between. CDR1 MDHEN and CDR2 SYDVKM come from the germline V gene. The CDR3 length is 14 residues. The chain's CDR3 is CASREGSSVETQYF. The DNA of the CDR3 is TGTGCCAGCAGGGAAGGGTCCTCCGTAGAGACCCAGTACTTC.

The CDR3 sequence is CASRTGARNTEAFF. CDR3 bases: TGTGCCAGCAGGACGGGGGCGAGGAACACTGAAGCTTTCTTT. V and J are TRBV28 and TRBJ1-1; TRBD1 might be the D (6 bases). Per the germline V gene, CDR1 is MDHEN and CDR2 is SYDVKM. V shed 6 bases and J shed 1 base, with 12 bases lying between them. CDR3 size: 14 residues.

This chain connects TRBV27 to TRBJ1-3; TRBD1 matches at 7 bases. Germline V CDR1 and CDR2: MNHEY, SMNVEV (reference sequence). The CDR3 length is 13 residues. V lost 5 bases, J lost 6 bases, and 4 bases stayed unmatched. The CDR3 nucleotides read TGTGCCAGCAGTCCGGGACAGCAAAACACCATATATTTT. Protein product: CASSPGQQNTIYF.

The V and J genes are TRBV5-1 and TRBJ1-6, with 9 bases identical to TRBD1. V shed 3 bases, J shed 2 bases, and the junction held 6 bases outside the gene matches. From germline, CDR1 is SGHRS and CDR2 YFSETQ. The CDR3 runs 17 residues. The CDR3 is CASSYYRGPTYNSPLHF. CDR3 sequence (DNA): TGCGCCAGCAGCTATTACAGGGGGCCGACCTATAATTCACCCCTCCACTTT.

This chain joins TRBV4-1 and TRBJ2-2; D not certain. Germline V gene data show CDR1 as MGHRA and CDR2 as YSYEKL. The CDR3 length is 16 residues. With 4 bases removed from V and 7 bases from J, the gap between germline ends came to 19 bases. The CDR3 nucleotides are TGCGCCAGCAGCCCAACCCCGATGCTCCAAGGCGGGGAGCTGTTTTTT. It encodes CASSPTPMLQGGELFF.

Comments on this clone: Other DNA sequences of this sample code for an identical CDR3. The chain links TRBV18 to TRBJ2-1, with 7 bases matching TRBD1. CDR1 KGHSH and CDR2 LQKENI come from the germline V gene. The V gene end was trimmed by 4 bases and the J gene end by 5 bases; junction bases not matched to a gene: 2. The CDR3 contains 13 residues. The CDR3, as DNA: TGTGCCAGCTCACGAGACAGGGACAATGAGCAGTTCTTC. Translation: CASSRDRDNEQFF.

The chain is built from TRBV6-5 and TRBJ1-1; the D gene is possibly TRBD1 (6 bases). V was shortened by 6 bases and J by 10 bases, with 21 bases between the two germline ends. The CDR3 loop spans 14 amino acids. CDR1 MNHEY and CDR2 SVGAGI come from the germline V gene. CDR3 sequence reads: CASSDPGQKSLAFF. DNA of the CDR3: TGTGCCAGCAGCGATCCGGGACAAAAGTCATTAGCTTTCTTT.

This sequence joins TRBV6-5 and TRBJ1-6, with unresolved D. V lost 10 bases to trimming and J lost 8 bases, with 9 bases between them. Per the germline V gene, CDR1 is MNHEY and CDR2 is SVGAGI. The CDR3 spans 11 residues. The CDR3 DNA reads TGTGCCACAAGCCTTCATTCACCCCTCCACTTT. It is translated as CATSLHSPLHF.

The CDR3: CASSLTTGGDNSPLHF. Here the CDR3 DNA reads TGCGCCAGCAGCTTGACAACAGGGGGCGATAATTCACCCCTCCACTTT. This chain uses TRBV5-1 with TRBJ1-6; 9 nucleotides line up with TRBD1. The length of the CDR3 is 16 residues. Per the germline V gene, CDR1 is SGHRS and CDR2 is YFSETQ. The V segment lost 1 base and the J segment 5 bases; nucleotides outside the gene matches: 4.

The chain carries TRBV11-2 and TRBJ2-2, with 7 bases fitting TRBD1. CDR1 SGHAT and CDR2 FQNNGV come from the germline V gene. The CDR3 is 18 residues long. V was pared by 1 base and J by 6 bases, with 14 bases of the junction left unmatched. CDR3 protein: CASSLVSFGRGLSGELFF. Written as DNA, the CDR3 is TGTGCCAGCAGCTTAGTGTCTTTCGGCAGGGGGTTATCCGGGGAGCTGTTTTTT.

V usage is TRBV6-4 and J usage is TRBJ1-1; D ambiguous. The V end was cut by 3 bases, the J end by 0 bases, with 14 bases between. CDR1 and CDR2 (germline): MRHNA, SNTAGT. The CDR3 has 16 residues. CDR3 in DNA: TGTGCCAGCAGTGAATTAGCCGGCACCCTGAACACTGAAGCTTTCTTT. Its translation: CASSELAGTLNTEAFF.

The chain uses TRBV5-4 and TRBJ2-1, with D perhaps TRBD1 (6 bases). The CDR3 has 16 residues. The V end was cut by 4 bases, the J end by 6 bases, with 20 bases between. In germline, CDR1 is SGHNT, CDR2 YYREEE (reference sequence). Here the CDR3 reads CASSPSLGAQGNEQFF. CDR3 sequence (DNA): TGTGCCAGCAGCCCCTCCTTGGGGGCGCAGGGCAATGAGCAGTTCTTC.

This chain uses TRBV9 with TRBJ2-3; D might be TRBD2 (6 bases). V was trimmed by 3 bases and J by 0 bases, leaving 8 bases between them. Germline CDR1 SGDLS, CDR2 YYNGEE. The CDR3 is 14 residues long. The CDR3 DNA sequence: TGTGCCAGCAGCGCTAGCGCAAGCACAGATACGCAGTATTTT. This sequence encodes CASSASASTDTQYF.

The rearrangement uses TRBV5-5 and TRBJ1-3; 7 bases are a match to TRBD1. The CDR3 runs to 15 residues. The V gene's germline CDR1 is SGHKS and CDR2 YYEKEE (reference sequence). V lost 4 bases and J lost 4; bases outside the gene matches: 8. The CDR3 reads CASSRTGTTGNTIYF. The CDR3 bases are TGTGCCAGCAGCCGGACAGGAACAACGGGAAACACCATATATTTT.

This chain links TRBV5-1 with TRBJ1-6; D unclear. Trimming removed 0 bases at V and 9 bases at J, with 7 bases between. The CDR3 is 13 residues long. Germline CDR1 and CDR2: SGHRS and YFSETQ. CDR3 bases: TGCGCCAGCAGCTTGGGGACCCCTTCACCCCTCCACTTT. Translated: CASSLGTPSPLHF.